This TCR beta chain was observed in a study of shared clonotypes between healthy human individuals. Study context: Two women and a few men aged 18 to 49 served as donors. Study-wide findings and caveats: Blood was the sole source, and tissue repertoires probably differ. Depth was large, yet rarefaction showed that sorted-subset sequencing was incomplete.

This CDR3 has 16 amino acids. Germline loops: CDR1 SEHNR, CDR2 FQNEAQ (reference sequence). V gave up 5 bases and J gave up 4 bases, with 18 bases separating them. CD45RO negativity and positive selection for CCR7 defined naive CD8 cells, a population that excluded terminally differentiated effector memory CD45RA+ cells. The sample holds one count of this clone. Its antigen is currently unknown. Genomic DNA (from each subset) was split evenly across several immunoSEQ plates. Profiling relied on immunoSEQ multiplex PCR, and the TCRdb table lists in-frame clones only, not all of them. The sample comprises about 680,000 clones, 92% of which are singletons, and 24% rests with the top ten.

This TCR derives from a man aged 25 to 40 in good health. The V gene is TRBV7-9, the J gene TRBJ2-1; D could derive from TRBD1 or TRBD2 (5 bases each). Sequencing input: naive CD8+ T cells sorted from blood. CDR3 coding DNA: TGTGCCAGCAGCGAACCGGCCCAGGGAGAGTACAATGAGCAGTTCTTC. Translated, it gives CASSEPAQGEYNEQFF.